The rows below give T cell receptor beta chains drawn from one sample of a study of a mutant IDH1 vaccine in newly diagnosed glioma. Only in-frame clones appear in the TCRdb table, and some are missing; sequencing was by immunoSEQ multiplex PCR. This sample has tens of thousands of clones, with around 85% found just once. Antigens for these TCRs are unknown. The specimen comprised PBMCs, sampled from a glioma patient whose treatment included an IDH1 peptide vaccine. The source of these receptors is a woman aged 45 to 65 with glioma. The CDR3 runs from the conserved cysteine through the conserved F or W. D genes are given only for firm matches. Clone size is shown for a subset of rows, as once, few, many or a class of expanded clone.

d_gene	abundance	j_gene	v_gene	len	CDR3aa	CDR3nt
NA	few	TRBJ2-2	TRBV2	13	CASSGQETGELFF	TGTGCCAGCAGTGGGCAGGAAACCGGGGAGCTGTTTTTT
TRBD1	NA	TRBJ1-2	TRBV5-5	14	CASRRDSTFYGYTF	TGTGCCAGCAGACGGGACAGTACATTCTATGGCTACACCTTC
TRBD1	NA	TRBJ1-2	TRBV29-1	12	CSVGPGGNGYTF	TGCAGCGTTGGCCCAGGGGGCAATGGCTACACCTTC
TRBD2	once	TRBJ2-3	TRBV13	12	CASSMGLGTQYF	TGTGCCAGCAGCATGGGACTAGGCACGCAGTATTTT
TRBD1	NA	TRBJ2-7	TRBV30	14	CAWSVGTGQFEQYF	TGTGCCTGGAGTGTTGGGACAGGGCAATTCGAGCAGTACTTC
NA	NA	TRBJ1-6	TRBV21-1	17	CASSKGARFSYNSPLHF	TGTGCCAGCAGCAAAGGGGCAAGATTCTCCTATAATTCACCCCTCCACTTT
NA	few	TRBJ1-1	TRBV27	13	CASSPRVNTEAFF	TGTGCCAGCAGTCCTAGAGTGAACACTGAAGCTTTCTTT
NA	NA	TRBJ2-5	TRBV4-3	14	CASSTGVSQETQYF	TGCGCCAGCAGCACCGGGGTTTCTCAAGAGACCCAGTACTTC
NA	NA	TRBJ1-2	TRBV5-5	14	CASSLAGQYYGYTF	TGTGCCAGCAGCTTGGCTGGGCAGTACTATGGCTACACCTTC
TRBD1	NA	TRBJ1-5	TRBV19	15	CASSDRAYSNQPQHF	TGTGCCAGTAGTGACAGGGCATATAGCAATCAGCCCCAGCATTTT
TRBD1	NA	TRBJ1-5	TRBV30	14	CAWSTGTGNQPQHF	TGTGCCTGGAGTACCGGGACAGGCAATCAGCCCCAGCATTTT
NA	NA	TRBJ2-1	TRBV19	12	CASSHQDREQFF	TGTGCCAGTAGTCATCAGGACAGAGAGCAGTTCTTC
NA	NA	TRBJ2-7	TRBV27	14	CASSHRTDSYEQYF	TGTGCCAGCAGTCACCGGACGGACTCCTACGAGCAGTACTTC
NA	NA	TRBJ1-2	TRBV5-4	13	CASSLAGGHGYTF	TGTGCCAGCAGCTTGGCCGGAGGCCATGGCTACACCTTC
NA	NA	TRBJ1-2	TRBV6-5	14	CASASPLGGRGYTF	TGTGCCAGCGCCTCACCCCTAGGGGGGCGAGGCTACACCTTC
TRBD1	NA	TRBJ1-6	TRBV2	15	CASRSLTGVNSPLHF	TGTGCCAGCAGGAGCCTGACAGGGGTGAATTCACCCCTCCACTTT
NA	NA	TRBJ2-1	TRBV2	14	CASSLLESNNEQFF	TGTGCCAGCTCTCTACTAGAATCAAACAATGAGCAGTTCTTC
NA	NA	TRBJ1-4	TRBV4-1	14	CASSQGGLNEKLFF	TGCGCCAGCAGCCAAGGCGGTCTTAATGAAAAACTGTTTTTT
NA	few	TRBJ2-3	TRBV7-3	15	CASSFGHFSTDTQYF	TGTGCCAGCAGCTTCGGTCACTTTAGCACAGATACGCAGTATTTT
NA	few	TRBJ2-2	TRBV27	14	CASRGTANTGELFF	TGTGCCAGCAGAGGGACCGCGAACACCGGGGAGCTGTTTTTT
NA	NA	TRBJ1-5	TRBV19	13	CASSIRGPSPQHF	TGTGCCAGTAGTATCAGGGGACCCTCTCCCCAGCATTTT
TRBD2	NA	TRBJ2-7	TRBV10-2	15	CASRETSGGIYEQYF	TGCGCCAGCAGGGAGACTAGCGGGGGGATTTACGAGCAGTACTTC
TRBD1	NA	TRBJ1-1	TRBV9	15	CASSADRQMNTEAFF	TGTGCCAGCAGCGCGGACAGGCAAATGAACACTGAAGCTTTCTTT
NA	NA	TRBJ1-6	TRBV28	13	CAVRTGYNSPLHF	TGTGCCGTAAGGACTGGGTATAATTCACCCCTCCACTTT
NA	once	TRBJ1-2	TRBV30	14	CALVRDRIDYGYTF	TGTGCCCTGGTCAGGGATAGAATTGACTATGGCTACACCTTC
NA	once	TRBJ2-1	TRBV7-2	16	CASSLAFGSSYNEQFF	TGTGCCAGCAGCTTAGCCTTTGGAAGCTCCTACAATGAGCAGTTCTTC
TRBD1	NA	TRBJ2-3	TRBV7-9	14	CASSRDRESDTQYF	TGTGCCAGCAGCCGCGACAGGGAATCAGATACGCAGTATTTT
NA	NA	TRBJ2-5	TRBV2	13	CASSVSGSETQYF	TGTGCCAGCAGTGTGTCGGGGTCCGAGACCCAGTACTTC
TRBD2	NA	TRBJ2-1	TRBV5-6	18	CASSPLASGGALYNEQFF	TGTGCCAGCAGCCCCCTGGCTAGCGGGGGGGCACTCTACAATGAGCAGTTCTTC
NA	few	TRBJ1-6	TRBV7-6	15	CASSLEVSAISPLHF	TGTGCCAGCAGCTTAGAGGTCTCCGCGATTTCACCCCTCCACTTT
NA	NA	TRBJ2-4	TRBV7-7	10	CASSLPGQYF	TGTGCCAGCAGCTTACCGGGTCAGTACTTC
NA	NA	TRBJ2-5	TRBV5-4	14	CASSLPGPGETQYF	TGTGCCAGCAGCTTGCCGGGACCGGGGGAGACCCAGTACTTC
NA	NA	TRBJ1-2	TRBV12-5	13	CASGLFGVGGYTF	TGTGCTAGTGGTTTATTCGGGGTTGGGGGCTACACCTTC
NA	NA	TRBJ2-2	TRBV5-6	15	CASSLGLQATGELFF	TGTGCCAGCAGCTTGGGACTGCAAGCCACCGGGGAGCTGTTTTTT
TRBD1	NA	TRBJ1-4	TRBV4-1	14	CASSRTGEGEKLFF	TGCGCCAGCAGCCGGACAGGGGAGGGTGAAAAACTGTTTTTT
NA	NA	TRBJ1-2	TRBV11-2	12	CASSFESYGYTF	TGTGCCAGCAGTTTCGAAAGTTATGGCTACACCTTC
NA	NA	TRBJ1-1	TRBV5-5	12	CASSHSGVEAFF	TGTGCCAGCAGCCACTCGGGGGTTGAAGCTTTCTTT
TRBD2	NA	TRBJ2-1	TRBV10-1	17	CASSESTLAGVYNEQFF	TGCGCCAGCAGTGAGTCGACCCTAGCGGGGGTCTACAATGAGCAGTTCTTC
TRBD1	few	TRBJ1-2	TRBV12-5	14	CASGLSNDRGSYTF	TGTGCTAGTGGTTTATCTAACGACAGGGGGAGCTACACCTTC
TRBD2	NA	TRBJ2-7	TRBV18	15	CASSPPGRGGEEQYF	TGTGCCAGCTCACCACCGGGGCGGGGGGGCGAGGAGCAGTACTTC
NA	NA	TRBJ1-6	TRBV19	13	CASSMRGNSPLHF	TGTGCCAGTAGTATGAGGGGAAATTCACCCCTCCACTTT